A selection of T cell receptor beta chains follows, all from one sample in a study of blood T cells in healthy people across ages. TCRdb reanalysed the 5' RACE reads using MiXCR and keeps one entry per CDR3 protein. Of about 1.6 million distinct CDR3 sequences detected, about 31% appear once; the ten largest clones hold about 11%. The specimen was blood. Every receptor here comes from a woman aged 25 to 39 in good health. The CDR3 runs from the conserved cysteine through the conserved F or W. The D gene is left open where the match is weak. Clone size appears in some rows only: once, few, many, or a class for an expanded clone.

j_gene	v_gene	abundance	d_gene	CDR3nt	CDR3aa
TRBJ2-1	TRBV5-1	-	-	TGCGCCAGCAATGGACGAGGTTACAATGAGCAGTTCTTC	CASNGRGYNEQFF
TRBJ2-7	TRBV18	-	-	TGTGCCAGCTCACCCTGGATGGGCTACGAGCAGTACTTC	CASSPWMGYEQYF
TRBJ1-6	TRBV27	few	-	TGTGCCAGCAGTTTCGGGGCACGTAATGTTGCAAATTCACCCCTCCACTTT	CASSFGARNVANSPLHF
TRBJ2-1	TRBV12-3/TRBV12-4	-	-	TGTGCCAGCAGTCCCCGTACCGTCTTAAATGAGCAGTTCTTC	CASSPRTVLNEQFF
TRBJ2-1	TRBV7-9	-	TRBD1	TGTGCCAGCAGCTTTCCCCTGACTTGGACAGGGCAGGGTGAGCAGTTCTTC	CASSFPLTWTGQGEQFF
TRBJ1-2	TRBV6-6	-	-	TGTGCCAGCACATCGAACAGGCTGATTAACTATGGCTACACCTTC	CASTSNRLINYGYTF
TRBJ1-2	TRBV4-1	few	TRBD1	TGCGCCAGCAGCCAAGTCTTCAGGGGGCCCGATGATGGCTACACCTTC	CASSQVFRGPDDGYTF
TRBJ2-3	TRBV5-1	-	-	TGCGCCAGCACCGAACAAATAACTAGCACAGATACGCAGTATTTT	CASTEQITSTDTQYF
TRBJ1-6	TRBV5-1	-	TRBD1	TGCGCCAGCAGCTTGGCCTTATCTCCATTGGTCGCAGGGGGTGATTCACCCCTCCACTTT	CASSLALSPLVAGGDSPLHF
TRBJ2-7	TRBV28	-	TRBD2	TGTGCCAGCAGCTTAGCGGTGACTAGCGGGAGTTCCTACGAGCAGTACTTC	CASSLAVTSGSSYEQYF
TRBJ2-5	TRBV7-9	few	TRBD2	TGTGCCGGATTGCGGCGGGGGGCGGATGGAGATACCCAGTACTTC	CAGLRRGADGDTQYF
TRBJ2-1	TRBV6-5	-	-	TGTGCCAGCAGTCCCGAAGGACCCTGGACCTACAATGAGCAGTTCTTC	CASSPEGPWTYNEQFF
TRBJ1-2	TRBV28	-	-	TGTGCCAGCAGCACAATCGACAGCCTGACCTTCTATGGCTACACCTTC	CASSTIDSLTFYGYTF
TRBJ1-2	TRBV29-1	-	-	TGCAGCGTTGATGAGGGACTGAATAACTATGGCTACACCTTC	CSVDEGLNNYGYTF
TRBJ1-2	TRBV7-9	-	TRBD1	TGTGCCAGCAGCTTATCTGGGGGGGGACAGACTAACTATGGCTACACCTTC	CASSLSGGGQTNYGYTF
TRBJ2-7	TRBV28	-	-	TGTGCCAGCAGTTACTTGGATGTAGGGAGGGAGCAGTACTTC	CASSYLDVGREQYF
TRBJ2-5	TRBV20-1	few	-	TGCAGTAAGACCCAGGGGACGGAGACCCAGTACTTC	CSKTQGTETQYF
TRBJ2-7	TRBV5-1	-	TRBD2	TGCGCCAGCAGCTTGGTTCTAGCGGGAGTGGAAGAGCAGTACTTC	CASSLVLAGVEEQYF
TRBJ2-1	TRBV3-1	-	-	TGTGCCAGCAGCTTTACCCCATGGGGCAAGGACAATGAGCAGTTCTTC	CASSFTPWGKDNEQFF
TRBJ1-1	TRBV12-5	-	-	TGTGCTAGTGGTTTCGGGGGGCTCAACACTGAAGCTTTCTTT	CASGFGGLNTEAFF
TRBJ2-7	TRBV29-1	-	-	TGCAGCGTTGCCAACAGCCACGAGCAGTACTTC	CSVANSHEQYF
TRBJ1-5	TRBV10-3	-	-	TGTGCCACCCAGGACAGTCCCAATCAGCCCCAGCATTTT	CATQDSPNQPQHF
TRBJ2-1	TRBV7-9	few	TRBD2	TGTGCCAGCAGTCTTTTGGGACTAGCGGGGGACAATGAGCAGTTCTTC	CASSLLGLAGDNEQFF
TRBJ2-7	TRBV27	-	TRBD1	TGTGCCAGCAGCGCGGACAGGGACTCCTACGAGCAGTACTTC	CASSADRDSYEQYF
TRBJ1-1	TRBV4-1	-	TRBD1	TGCGCCAGCAGCCAAGAGGGACAGGGAAGCGCTGAAGCTTTCTTT	CASSQEGQGSAEAFF
TRBJ2-7	TRBV5-1	many	-	TGCGCCAGCAGTTTGCAGTTTCGATCCTACGAGCAGTACTTC	CASSLQFRSYEQYF
TRBJ1-1	TRBV9	-	-	TGTGCCAGCAGTCCTTACAGGGTAAAGAACACTGAAGCTTTCTTT	CASSPYRVKNTEAFF
TRBJ2-1	TRBV7-2	-	-	TGTGCCAGCAGCTCTGACGGGAACAATGAGCAGTTCTTC	CASSSDGNNEQFF
TRBJ2-7	TRBV29-1	many	TRBD1	TGCAGCGTAGCTGGGACAGGGAATTTATACGAGCAGTACTTC	CSVAGTGNLYEQYF
TRBJ2-6	TRBV20-1	-	-	TGCAGTGCTACACCAGGGAAGTGGCCTGGGGCCAACGTCCTGACTTTC	CSATPGKWPGANVLTF
TRBJ2-3	TRBV3-1	-	-	TGTGCCAGCAGCAGGAACCGGGACAAGGGACAAGATACGCAGTATTTT	CASSRNRDKGQDTQYF
TRBJ2-5	TRBV7-9	few	-	TGTGCCAGCGCGGGGCTTATCCAAGAGACCCAGTACTTC	CASAGLIQETQYF
TRBJ1-6	TRBV28	few	-	TGTGCCAGCACCTTAACAGGGACTTCACCCCTCCACTTT	CASTLTGTSPLHF
TRBJ2-7	TRBV20-1	few	-	TGCAGTGCCTGGGAGGCGGGGCCTCGCTACGAGCAGTACTTC	CSAWEAGPRYEQYF
TRBJ2-7	TRBV12-3/TRBV12-4	many	-	TGTGCCAGCAGTCCATCGGGTGGTATCTCCTACGAGCAGTACTTC	CASSPSGGISYEQYF
TRBJ1-2	TRBV10-2	few	TRBD1	TGCGCCAGCAGTGTGCGTCCCGGGACAGCTAACTATGGCTACACCTTC	CASSVRPGTANYGYTF
TRBJ2-1	TRBV27	few	TRBD2	TGTGCCAGCAGTTTATCAGCGGGGGAGTCCTACAATGAGCAGTTCTTC	CASSLSAGESYNEQFF
TRBJ1-5	TRBV2	few	-	TGTGCCAGCAGTGAAGCAGCGGCGCACAATCAGCCCCAGCATTTT	CASSEAAAHNQPQHF
TRBJ2-5	TRBV10-3	few	-	TGTGCCACTTCAGGGTCCACAAACCAAGAGACCCAGTACTTC	CATSGSTNQETQYF
TRBJ1-1	TRBV18	-	TRBD1	TGTGCCAGCTCACCACGGGGGACAGGGGTGGTCACTGAAGCTTTCTTT	CASSPRGTGVVTEAFF